The rows below give T cell receptor beta chains drawn from one sample of a study of blood T cell repertoires in COVID-19. The table came from immunoSEQ multiplex PCR; TCRdb's copy has only in-frame clones and leaves some out. Of just under 45,000 clones listed, around nine tenths are singletons. Sequencing was done on a sample of peripheral blood. The receptors stem from a man aged 35 to 55 with COVID-19, enrolled during active disease. Each CDR3 is given with its conserved first and last residue. D genes are given only for firm matches. Clone size appears in some rows only: once, few, many, or a class for an expanded clone.

D	J	size	length	V	DNA	CDR3
-	TRBJ2-1	-	12	TRBV10-2	TGCGCCAGCAGTGAACCCGTTAGAGAGCAGTTCTTC	CASSEPVREQFF
-	TRBJ2-7	-	12	TRBV19	TGTGCCAGTAGTAGTGGCACCTACGAGCAGTACTTC	CASSSGTYEQYF
-	TRBJ2-3	-	14	TRBV18	TGTGCCAGCTCACGCGGACAGTTCACAGATACGCAGTATTTT	CASSRGQFTDTQYF
-	TRBJ1-3	-	13	TRBV2	TGTGCCAATTTCCCAGGCTCTGGAAACACCATATATTTT	CANFPGSGNTIYF
-	TRBJ1-5	once	13	TRBV5-1	TGCGCCAGCAGCTTCAGGGGTGATCAGCCCCAGCATTTT	CASSFRGDQPQHF
TRBD2	TRBJ2-1	-	14	TRBV3-1/TRBV3-2	TGTGCCAGCAGCAATTTAGCGGGAGCTAAGGGGCAGTTCTTC	CASSNLAGAKGQFF
-	TRBJ1-5	-	17	TRBV28	TGTGCCAGCAGCACCCTCTCCATTCCCCGGGGAAATCAGCCCCAGCATTTT	CASSTLSIPRGNQPQHF
-	TRBJ1-1	-	13	TRBV5-4	TGTGCCAGCAGCTTTCAGGGATTCACTGAAGCTTTCTTT	CASSFQGFTEAFF
-	TRBJ1-1	-	15	TRBV12-5	TGTGCTAGTGGTTGGGGGGAATTATCGGGCACTGAAGCTTTCTTT	CASGWGELSGTEAFF
TRBD1	TRBJ2-5	-	16	TRBV28	TGTGCCAGCAGTTTATTAGGGACAGGGGCTCAAGAGACCCAGTACTTC	CASSLLGTGAQETQYF
-	TRBJ2-3	-	12	TRBV30	TGTGCCTGGACACCGGGAGCAGATACGCAGTATTTT	CAWTPGADTQYF
TRBD1	TRBJ2-7	-	15	TRBV6-5	TGTGCCAGCAGGCCGCCCGGGACAGGGGACTACGAGCAGTACTTC	CASRPPGTGDYEQYF
-	TRBJ1-5	once	15	TRBV28	TGTGCCAGCAGTACCCCCAGCAGGCGCAATCAGCCCCAGCATTTT	CASSTPSRRNQPQHF
TRBD1	TRBJ1-2	-	15	TRBV28	TGTGCCAGCAACTCCGGGACAGGGGGCGTCTATGGCTACACCTTC	CASNSGTGGVYGYTF
-	TRBJ2-1	-	16	TRBV7-9	TGTGCCAGCAGCTTAGGGCAGGTCGGTCGATCGTATGAGCAGTTCTTC	CASSLGQVGRSYEQFF
TRBD1	TRBJ2-7	few	14	TRBV3-1/TRBV3-2	TGTGCCAGCAGCCAACGGACAGGGCCAGGCGAGCAGTACTTC	CASSQRTGPGEQYF
-	TRBJ2-5	-	14	TRBV2	TGTGCCAGCCGCCGTGACAGATTTGTGGAGACCCAGTACTTC	CASRRDRFVETQYF